What follows is one T cell receptor (beta chain) and its context. Those who donated were healthy HIV-negative adults, with no recent acute infections or vaccinations reported. All of the donors resided in Nashville, Tennessee, and each was a Caucasian adult. This entry comes from a study of shared clonotypes between healthy human individuals. The V gene's germline CDR1 is SGHRS and CDR2 YFSETQ. With 2 bases removed from V and 7 bases from J, the gap between germline ends came to 15 bases. CDR3 length: 14 amino acids. In the authors' workflow: ImmunoSEQ yielded junction-only sequences lacking quality scores, so filtering differed. Profiling relied on immunoSEQ multiplex PCR, and the TCRdb table lists in-frame clones only, not all of them. V, J and clone size reflect that table, while D and trimming were determined from the DNA. The sample has 2 million to 2.5 million clones; around 92% are singletons.

Sequencing was done on a sample of naive CD4+ T cells from PBMCs. Specified subset: CD45RA+ positively selected. The TCR comes from a young man in good health. Some clones in this sample may be carry-over from other donors' samples. This sequence joins TRBV5-1 and TRBJ1-1; D gene uncertain. CDR3 nucleotides: TGCGCCAGCAGCTTTGTCGGTGAAAGATATGAAGCTTTCTTT. This codes for CASSFVGERYEAFF. Using reference TRBV5-1 and TRBJ1-1 for the parts outside the CDR3, the full variable domain is KAGVTQTPRYLIKTRGQQVTLSCSPISGHRSVSWYQQTPGQGLQFLFEYFSETQRNKGNFPGRFSGRQFSNSRSEMNVSTLELGDSALYLCASSFVGERYEAFFGQGTRLTVV.